The source of this T cell receptor (beta chain) is a study of Ad26.COV2.S vaccination and SARS-CoV-2 variants. Overall study: Enrolled in COV1001, the donor was in the Ad26.COV2.S trial arm, which received the vaccine. Notes on the study in general: Substantial breadth was reportedly displayed by spike-specific CD8+ and CD4+ T cell responses after vaccination. Ad26.COV2.S recipients had broader spike-specific TCRs (P = 0.0014).

With regard to this clone: Its antigen is unidentified.

Treatment reported: around 19 received Ad26.COV2.S at low or high dose, single or two shots; roughly 5 received placebo; per-sample allocation not given. Material that was analyzed had been drawn on day 63 after the first vaccine or placebo injection. Recruitment in Boston yielded a donor of adult age, 18-55 years. Trimming removed 3 bases at V and 3 bases at J, with 6 bases between. Germline CDR1 MRHNA, CDR2 SNTAGT. CDR3 length equals 13 residues. The repertoire was sequenced with immunoSEQ multiplex PCR; TCRdb's copy has only in-frame clones and lacks some. The data hold about 430,000 clones, with approximately 92% observed a single time.

The sequencing used peripheral blood, collected in a trial of Ad26.COV2.S vaccine versus placebo. This TCR was sampled from a person between 18 and 65 years old who received the Ad26.COV2.S COVID-19 vaccine or a placebo. The genes are TRBV6-4 and TRBJ1-5; D gene uncertain. The CDR3 coding sequence is TGTGCCAGCAGTGAGGGATTCAATCAGCCCCAGCATTTT. This codes for CASSEGFNQPQHF.